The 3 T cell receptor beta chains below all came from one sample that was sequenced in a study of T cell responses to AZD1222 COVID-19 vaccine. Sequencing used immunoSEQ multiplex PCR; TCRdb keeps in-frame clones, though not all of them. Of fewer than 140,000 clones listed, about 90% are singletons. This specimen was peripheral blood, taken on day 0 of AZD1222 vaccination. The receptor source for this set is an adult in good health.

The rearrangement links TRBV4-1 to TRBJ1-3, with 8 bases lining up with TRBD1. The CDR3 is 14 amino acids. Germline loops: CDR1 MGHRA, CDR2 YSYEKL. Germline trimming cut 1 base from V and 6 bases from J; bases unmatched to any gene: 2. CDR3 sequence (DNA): TGCGCCAGCAGCCAAGTGCAGGGGGCAAACACCATATATTTT. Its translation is CASSQVQGANTIYF.

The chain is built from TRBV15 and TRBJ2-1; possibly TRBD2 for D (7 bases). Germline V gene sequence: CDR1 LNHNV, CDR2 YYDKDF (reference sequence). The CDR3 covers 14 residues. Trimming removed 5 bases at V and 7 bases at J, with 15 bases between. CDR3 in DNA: TGTGCCACCAGCCTGGGGGCGGGAGATAATGAGCAGTTCTTC. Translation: CATSLGAGDNEQFF. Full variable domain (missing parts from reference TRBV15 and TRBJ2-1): DAMVIQNPRYQVTQFGKPVTLSCSQTLNHNVMYWYQQKSSQAPKLLFHYYDKDFNNEADTPDNFQSRRPNTSFCFLDIRSPGLGDTAMYLCATSLGAGDNEQFFGPGTRLTVL.

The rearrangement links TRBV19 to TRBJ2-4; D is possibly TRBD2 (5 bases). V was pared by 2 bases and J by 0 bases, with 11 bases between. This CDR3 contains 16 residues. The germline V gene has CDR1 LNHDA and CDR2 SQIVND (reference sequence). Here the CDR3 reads CASSISGGLAKNIQYF. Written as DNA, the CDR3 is TGTGCCAGTAGTATAAGTGGCGGGTTAGCCAAAAACATTCAGTACTTC.